This TCR beta chain was found in a study of control samples from healthy donors and cancer patients (dated by TCRdb to about 2020). Libraries were prepared through the immunoSEQ multiplex PCR assay. Entries here come from immuneACCESS through TCRdb and include only in-frame sequences with V and J called. Some clones fail to appear in such tables; in the studies checked, an unresolved V gene covers under half of the shortfall, and the cause of the remainder is unknown. In all, the sample holds about 160,000 clones, and roughly 92% of those were seen once. 0.65% to 0.85% of the sample is held by the ten biggest clonotypes. The trim is 5 bases for V and 9 bases for J, with a gap of 20 bases between the germline ends. The CDR3 holds 15 amino acids from the cysteine to the phenylalanine. Solely the CDR3 DNA is kept, with 45 bases framed from the first base. Per the germline V gene, SGHAT is the CDR1 and FQNNGV is the CDR2.

In the case of this clone: No cognate antigen has been identified for it. No quality values exist for individual bases; no much larger clone is one base distant.

The receptor's source is a woman aged 25 to 39 in good health. Sequenced sample: blood. Recombination linked TRBV11-2 to TRBJ2-1; TRBD2 is a possible D gene, resting on 5 matching bases. At the DNA level, the sequence is TGTGCCAGCAGCCCCGAGGGCGGTTCGGGGAGTGAGCAGTTCTTC. Its amino acids are CASSPEGGSGSEQFF.